Each of the 29 T cell receptor beta chains below was sequenced from the same sample in a study of T-cell reconstitution after alpha-beta-depleted transplantation in children. Researchers prepared the TCRbeta library using unique molecular identifiers, the study reports. TCRdb called the PCR reads again in MiXCR, with one record for every CDR3 protein. Of nearly 550,000 distinct CDR3 sequences listed, roughly 18% were seen once; the top ten hold around 3.3%. The source material was PBMCs from the stem cell graft donor, sampled from the stem cell graft. The receptor set was obtained from a human donor who donated a stem cell graft to a child with acute lymphoblastic leukemia.

In its sample, this clonotype was seen many times. The chain recombines TRBV5-1 with TRBJ1-2, with TRBD1 identical over 7 bases. The V and J ends lost 0 bases and 4 bases, in that order; junction bases with no gene match: 9. This CDR3 is built from 16 residues. Germline values: CDR1 SGHRS, CDR2 YFSETQ. The CDR3 nucleotides read TGCGCCAGCAGCTTGGCCCACGGCAGGGGGGTCTATGGCTACACCTTC. As protein: CASSLAHGRGVYGYTF.

V gene TRBV18 combines with J gene TRBJ1-4; 8 bases match TRBD1. Germline V gene sequence: CDR1 KGHSH, CDR2 LQKENI. The V segment lost 3 bases and the J segment 2 bases; nucleotides outside the gene matches: 5. The CDR3 sequence is 16 residues long. The CDR3 loop reads CASSPLQGATNEKLFF. The CDR3 nucleotides read TGTGCCAGCTCACCTCTCCAGGGGGCGACTAATGAAAAACTGTTTTTT.

The chain combines TRBV12-3 or TRBV12-4 with TRBJ2-1, with a possible D match to TRBD2 (6 bases). V shed 7 bases and J shed 12 bases, with 22 bases lying between them. CDR3 length: 14 amino acids. The CDR3: CASTVSRGNRGQFF. CDR3 nucleotide sequence: TGTGCCAGCACCGTTAGCCGGGGGAACCGTGGGCAGTTCTTC.

CDR3 DNA sequence: TGCAGCGTTGCAGGGGGGGGATCCTACGAGCAGTACTTC. Translating gives CSVAGGGSYEQYF. The V and J genes are TRBV29-1 and TRBJ2-7; D possibly uses TRBD1 or TRBD2 (7 bases each). V was trimmed by 4 bases and J by 1 base, leaving 11 bases between them. Germline V gene sequence: CDR1 SQVTM, CDR2 ANQGSEA. The CDR3 has 13 amino acids.

This clonotype has a handful of counts. The rearrangement links TRBV2 to TRBJ1-5; D is possibly TRBD1 (5 bases). Trimming removed 5 bases from V and 7 bases from J, with 12 bases in between. The CDR3 has 13 residues. Per the germline V gene, CDR1 is SNHLY and CDR2 is FYNNEI. The CDR3: CASSKGAGQPQHF. The CDR3 region has the DNA TGTGCCAGCAGTAAAGGGGCGGGCCAGCCCCAGCATTTT.

This clonotype was detected only a few times. This sequence joins TRBV12-3 or TRBV12-4 and TRBJ2-2, with TRBD2 matching over 11 bases. V shed 1 base and J 3 bases; nucleotides not matched to a gene: 10. The CDR3 totals 19 residues. The CDR3 sequence: CASSLGGLAGLGDTGELFF. CDR3 DNA: TGTGCCAGCAGTTTAGGAGGACTAGCGGGTCTTGGGGACACCGGGGAGCTGTTTTTT.

In DNA form, the CDR3 reads TGTGCCAGCAGCCATGTCGGGACAGACGGTAACACCATATATTTT. This sequence encodes CASSHVGTDGNTIYF. The chain uses TRBV4-2 and TRBJ1-3, with 7 bases matching TRBD1. Trimming cost V 3 bases and J 7 bases; bases outside gene matches: 9. Per germline, CDR1 LGHNA and CDR2 YNFKEQ. This CDR3 region has 15 residues.

V and J are TRBV2 and TRBJ2-3; 10 positions agree with TRBD2. Looked up from germline, CDR1 is SNHLY and CDR2 is FYNNEI. The CDR3 runs to 14 residues. After removal of 9 bases from V and 1 base from J, the junction contained 4 bases not matched to a gene. The CDR3, as DNA: TGTGCCAGTCTAGCGGGAGCCCGCACAGATACGCAGTATTTT. Protein: CASLAGARTDTQYF.

This clonotype was found a few times. V gene TRBV7-2 combines with J gene TRBJ2-2; D uncertain. The CDR3 totals 16 residues. Germline CDR1 and CDR2: SGHTA and FQGNSA. The V gene lost 5 bases and the J gene lost 2 bases, with 15 bases spanning the gap. The CDR3 sequence is CASSLRGGSNTGELFF. The CDR3 DNA is TGTGCCAGCAGCCTTCGCGGCGGAAGCAACACCGGGGAGCTGTTTTTT. The full variable domain, with the rest looked up from reference TRBV7-2 and TRBJ2-2, is GAGVSQSPSNKVTEKGKDVELRCDPISGHTALYWYRQSLGQGLEFLIYFQGNSAPDKSGLPSDRFSAERTGGSVSTLTIQRTQQEDSAVYLCASSLRGGSNTGELFFGEGSRLTVL.

This clonotype was found a few times. This rearrangement joins TRBV4-1 to TRBJ1-1; tentatively, D is TRBD1 (5 bases). CDR3 length: 16 amino acids. Germline V gene data show CDR1 as MGHRA and CDR2 as YSYEKL. Trimming removed 4 bases from V and 5 bases from J, with 20 bases in between. The chain's CDR3 is CASSPQKIFGATEAFF. The CDR3 coding sequence is TGCGCCAGCAGCCCTCAAAAAATCTTCGGGGCTACTGAAGCTTTCTTT.

This clonotype appeared a few times. The V and J genes are TRBV6-1 and TRBJ2-3, with a possible D match to TRBD2 (5 bases). V was trimmed by 2 bases and J by 8 bases, leaving 11 bases between them. Germline CDR1 and CDR2: MNHNS and SASEGT. The CDR3 consists of 13 residues. The CDR3 sequence: CASSELRRATQYF. For the CDR3, the DNA is TGTGCCAGCAGTGAACTACGGCGGGCTACGCAGTATTTT.

This chain uses TRBV6-4 with TRBJ2-1; 7 positions match TRBD2. Germline V gene lookup returns CDR1 MRHNA and CDR2 SNTAGT. The CDR3 has 16 amino acids. The trim removed 0 bases at V and 8 bases at J, leaving 10 bases unmatched. The CDR3 spells CASSDSASGEGHEQFF. DNA for the CDR3: TGTGCCAGCAGTGACTCAGCTAGCGGAGAAGGCCATGAGCAGTTCTTC.

This clonotype was seen only a few times. The chain carries TRBV15 and TRBJ2-5; D remains ambiguous. V gave up 1 base and J gave up 0 bases, with 15 bases separating them. This CDR3 has 17 residues. Per germline, CDR1 LNHNV and CDR2 YYDKDF (reference sequence). The CDR3 bases are TGTGCCACCAGCAGAGCCCAGCGAGCGCGGCACCAAGAGACCCAGTACTTC. Translated, it gives CATSRAQRARHQETQYF.

The rearrangement joins TRBV24-1 to TRBJ1-5; D might be TRBD1 (5 bases). V was cut by 7 bases and J by 0 bases, with 9 bases left in between. Germline CDR1 reads KGHDR; CDR2 reads SFDVKD. The CDR3 loop spans 14 amino acids. Here the CDR3 reads CATSEGYSNQPQHF. The CDR3 nucleotides are TGTGCCACCAGCGAGGGGTATAGCAATCAGCCCCAGCATTTT.

The V call is TRBV20-1, the J call TRBJ1-5; TRBD1 matches 9 bases. The trim removed 4 bases at V and 1 base at J, leaving 2 bases unmatched. CDR3 length equals 14 residues. Germline assignment: CDR1 DFQATT and CDR2 SNEGSKA (reference sequence). The CDR3 is CSATQGASNQPQHF. The CDR3 nucleotides are TGCAGTGCTACACAGGGGGCAAGCAATCAGCCCCAGCATTTT.

This clonotype was seen repeatedly, ten times or more. V gene TRBV5-5 combines with J gene TRBJ2-1; TRBD2 matches 9 bases. CDR1 is SGHKS and CDR2 is YYEKEE in the germline V gene (reference sequence). CDR3 size: 15 residues. J lost 5 bases, V lost 0 bases, and 3 bases had no gene match. CDR3 in DNA: TGTGCCAGCAGCTTGGGACTAGCGGATAACAATGAGCAGTTCTTC. Translating gives CASSLGLADNNEQFF. The full variable domain, completed using reference TRBV5-5 and TRBJ2-1, is DAGVTQSPTHLIKTRGQQVTLRCSPISGHKSVSWYQQVLGQGPQFIFQYYEKEERGRGNFPDRFSARQFPNYSSELNVNALLLGDSALYLCASSLGLADNNEQFFGPGTRLTVL.

The chain uses TRBV2 and TRBJ1-1; D might be TRBD1 (6 bases). Germline lookup yields CDR1 SNHLY and CDR2 FYNNEI. The CDR3 has 14 residues. V lost 8 bases to trimming and J lost 2 bases, with 15 bases between them. The CDR3 sequence: CASLHRALNTEAFF. The CDR3 DNA follows: TGTGCCAGCCTACACAGGGCCCTCAACACTGAAGCTTTCTTT.

The chain links TRBV2 to TRBJ2-5, with 8 nucleotides matching TRBD1. CDR1 and CDR2 from the germline V gene are SNHLY and FYNNEI. The J segment lost 4 bases and the V segment lost 6 bases, leaving 10 bases of the junction unmatched. The CDR3 spans 15 residues. CDR3 DNA sequence: TGTGCCAGCAGCCGGGACAGGTCTCGGGGAGAGACCCAGTACTTC. Residues: CASSRDRSRGETQYF.

The chain employs TRBV2 and TRBJ1-2; possible D gene TRBD1, 6 bases. CDR3 size: 18 residues. Germline assignment: CDR1 SNHLY and CDR2 FYNNEI. Trimming removed 6 bases from V and 4 bases from J, with 27 bases in between. Written as DNA, the CDR3 is TGTGCCAGCAGGGGTCCGATGACAGGCGGGATTATTCCCTATGGCTACACCTTC. It specifies CASRGPMTGGIIPYGYTF.

The rearrangement links TRBV24-1 to TRBJ2-1; the match to TRBD1 covers 8 bases. The CDR3 is 15 residues long. The germline CDR1 and CDR2 sequences are KGHDR and SFDVKD. Trimming removed 1 base from V and 2 bases from J; junction bases left unmatched: 0. CDR3 protein: CATSDLQGAYNEQFF. CDR3 coding DNA: TGTGCCACCAGTGATTTACAGGGGGCCTACAATGAGCAGTTCTTC.

J is TRBJ2-5 and V is TRBV2; 8 nucleotides align to TRBD1. Germline-derived CDR1 and CDR2 are SNHLY and FYNNEI. The V gene end was trimmed by 6 bases and the J gene end by 5 bases; junction bases not matched to a gene: 11. There are 15 residues in the CDR3. CDR3 region: CASRGQGTGRETQYF. CDR3 in DNA: TGTGCCAGCAGAGGACAGGGAACCGGTCGGGAGACCCAGTACTTC.

This clonotype has only a few counts. V and J are TRBV6-1 and TRBJ1-1; D call uncertain. Germline assignment: CDR1 MNHNS and CDR2 SASEGT. With 6 bases removed from V and 1 base from J, the gap between germline ends came to 9 bases. This CDR3 is 13 amino acids long. CDR3 sequence (DNA): TGTGCCAGCAGCTGGCGAGGGAACACTGAAGCTTTCTTT. This translates into CASSWRGNTEAFF.

The J gene is TRBJ2-3, the V gene TRBV12-3 or TRBV12-4; TRBD1 might be the D (5 bases). This CDR3 has 16 amino acids. V lost 6 bases to trimming and J lost 7 bases, with 23 bases between them. This CDR3 reads CASSPQGELTSYTQYF. Here the CDR3 DNA reads TGTGCCAGCAGCCCTCAGGGCGAGCTAACCTCTTATACGCAGTATTTT.

The table lists this clonotype with a few counts. This chain uses TRBV30 with TRBJ2-2; no definite D call. In germline, CDR1 is GTSNPN, CDR2 SVGIG (reference sequence). The CDR3 totals 12 residues. Trimming took 2 bases from V and 4 from J, leaving 5 bases between them. CDR3 in DNA: TGTGCCTGGAGTCCTACCACCGGGGAGCTGTTTTTT. Protein sequence: CAWSPTTGELFF.

The V call is TRBV15, the J call TRBJ2-1; tentatively, D is TRBD2 (5 bases). CDR3 length equals 15 residues. The V and J ends lost 0 bases and 8 bases respectively, with 14 bases between them. The germline V gene encodes CDR1 LNHNV and CDR2 YYDKDF (reference sequence). The CDR3 sequence: CATSRDRGLPDEQFF. CDR3 DNA: TGTGCCACCAGCAGAGATCGAGGGCTTCCCGATGAGCAGTTCTTC.

This clonotype occurred a few times. This chain connects TRBV4-1 to TRBJ1-5; the D is unclear. The V end was cut by 0 bases, the J end by 5 bases, with 5 bases between. The germline V gene encodes CDR1 MGHRA and CDR2 YSYEKL. The CDR3 totals 13 residues. CDR3 DNA: TGCGCCAGCAGCCAAGACAGATATCAGCCCCAGCATTTT. Its protein is CASSQDRYQPQHF.

This clonotype was observed a few times. This chain joins TRBV7-3 and TRBJ2-5, with D tentatively TRBD1 or TRBD2 (5 bases each). The germline V gene encodes CDR1 SGHTA and CDR2 FQGTGA. The CDR3 loop spans 17 amino acids. V was cut by 5 bases and J by 5 bases, with 24 bases left in between. The CDR3 is CASSIRGPGTDWETQYF. The CDR3 DNA is TGTGCCAGCAGCATTAGGGGCCCCGGGACGGACTGGGAGACCCAGTACTTC.

V is TRBV20-1 and J is TRBJ2-1; 9 bases fit TRBD2. This CDR3 is 14 amino acids long. The germline V gene has CDR1 DFQATT and CDR2 SNEGSKA (reference sequence). With 1 base clipped from V and 3 bases from J, the junction kept 1 base outside the gene matches. CDR3 in DNA: TGCAGTGCTAGAGGGACTAGCGTCTACAATGAGCAGTTCTTC. It specifies CSARGTSVYNEQFF.

This clonotype occurred a few times. This sequence joins TRBV7-9 and TRBJ2-7; possibly TRBD2 for D (5 bases). The V gene's germline CDR1 is SEHNR and CDR2 FQNEAQ (reference sequence). Trimming removed 5 bases from V and 3 bases from J, with 17 bases in between. This CDR3 spans 15 amino acids. The CDR3 region has the DNA TGTGCCAGCAGCCCCCCGGGCGGTCGGGACTACGAGCAGTACTTC. Its protein product is CASSPPGGRDYEQYF.